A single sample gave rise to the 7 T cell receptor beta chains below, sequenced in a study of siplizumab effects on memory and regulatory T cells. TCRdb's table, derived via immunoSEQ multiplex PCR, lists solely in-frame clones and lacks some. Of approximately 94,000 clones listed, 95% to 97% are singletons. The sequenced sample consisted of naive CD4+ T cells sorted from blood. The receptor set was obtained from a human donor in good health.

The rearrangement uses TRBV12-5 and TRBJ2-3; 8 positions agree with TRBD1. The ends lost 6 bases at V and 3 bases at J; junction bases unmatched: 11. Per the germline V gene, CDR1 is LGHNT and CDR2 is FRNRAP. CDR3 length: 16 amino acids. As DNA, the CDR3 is TGTGCTAGTGGACCGGGACAGGACGGATTAACAGATACGCAGTATTTT. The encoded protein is CASGPGQDGLTDTQYF.

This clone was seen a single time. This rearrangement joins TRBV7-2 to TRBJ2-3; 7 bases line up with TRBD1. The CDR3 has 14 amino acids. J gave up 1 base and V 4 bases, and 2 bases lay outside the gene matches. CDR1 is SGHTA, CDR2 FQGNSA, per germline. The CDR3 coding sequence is TGTGCCAGCAGCTGGGACAGCCGCACAGATACGCAGTATTTT. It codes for CASSWDSRTDTQYF.

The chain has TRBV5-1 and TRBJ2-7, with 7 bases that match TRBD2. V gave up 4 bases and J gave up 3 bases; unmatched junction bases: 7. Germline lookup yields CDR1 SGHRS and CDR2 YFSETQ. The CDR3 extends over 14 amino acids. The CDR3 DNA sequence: TGCGCCAGCAGCCACGAAGCGGGGCACTACGAGCAGTACTTC. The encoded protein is CASSHEAGHYEQYF.

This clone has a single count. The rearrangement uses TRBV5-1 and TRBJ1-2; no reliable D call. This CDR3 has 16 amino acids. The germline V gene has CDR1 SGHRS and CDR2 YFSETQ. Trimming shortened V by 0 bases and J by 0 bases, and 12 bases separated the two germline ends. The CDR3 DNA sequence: TGCGCCAGCAGCTTGGCCGAAGCAGGCACTAACTATGGCTACACCTTC. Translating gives CASSLAEAGTNYGYTF.

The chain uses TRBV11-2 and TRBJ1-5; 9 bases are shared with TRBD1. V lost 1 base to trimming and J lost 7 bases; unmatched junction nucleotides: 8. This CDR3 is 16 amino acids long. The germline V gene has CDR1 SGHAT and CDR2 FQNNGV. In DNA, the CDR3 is TGTGCCAGCAGCTTAGCCGGGACAGGGACTGGGCAGCCCCAGCATTTT. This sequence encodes CASSLAGTGTGQPQHF.

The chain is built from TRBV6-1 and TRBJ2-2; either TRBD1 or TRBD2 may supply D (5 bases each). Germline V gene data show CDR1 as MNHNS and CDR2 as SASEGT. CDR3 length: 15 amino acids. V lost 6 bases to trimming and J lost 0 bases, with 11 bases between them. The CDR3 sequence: CASRVPGPNTGELFF. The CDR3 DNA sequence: TGTGCCAGCAGGGTACCGGGACCGAACACCGGGGAGCTGTTTTTT.

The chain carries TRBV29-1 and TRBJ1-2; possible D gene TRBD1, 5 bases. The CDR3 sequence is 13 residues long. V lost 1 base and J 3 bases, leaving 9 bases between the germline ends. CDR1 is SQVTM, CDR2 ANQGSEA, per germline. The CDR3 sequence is CSVEARGDYGYTF. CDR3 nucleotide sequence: TGCAGCGTTGAAGCCCGGGGCGACTATGGCTACACCTTC.